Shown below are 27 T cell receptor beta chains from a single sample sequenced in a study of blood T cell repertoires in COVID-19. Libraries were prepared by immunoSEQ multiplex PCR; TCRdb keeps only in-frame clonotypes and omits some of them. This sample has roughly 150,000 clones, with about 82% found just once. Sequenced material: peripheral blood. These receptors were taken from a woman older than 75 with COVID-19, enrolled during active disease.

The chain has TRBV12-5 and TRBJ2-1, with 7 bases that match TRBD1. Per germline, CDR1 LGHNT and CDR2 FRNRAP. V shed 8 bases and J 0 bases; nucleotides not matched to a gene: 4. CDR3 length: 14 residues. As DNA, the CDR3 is TGTGCTAGTATACAGGGGTCCTCCTACAATGAGCAGTTCTTC. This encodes CASIQGSSYNEQFF.

DNA of the CDR3: TGTGCCAGCAGTTATCCCGGGAACACTGAAGCTTTCTTT. This translates into CASSYPGNTEAFF. The V call is TRBV12-3 or TRBV12-4, the J call TRBJ1-1; D gene uncertain. Between the trimmed V and J ends, which lost 4 bases and 1 base, there was a span of 7 bases. This CDR3 contains 13 residues.

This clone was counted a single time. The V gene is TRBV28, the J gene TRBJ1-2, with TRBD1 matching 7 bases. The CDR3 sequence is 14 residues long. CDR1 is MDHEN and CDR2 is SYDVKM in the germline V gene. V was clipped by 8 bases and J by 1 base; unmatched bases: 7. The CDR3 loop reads CASPGRGNNYGYTF. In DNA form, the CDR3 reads TGTGCCAGCCCCGGCAGGGGGAATAACTATGGCTACACCTTC.

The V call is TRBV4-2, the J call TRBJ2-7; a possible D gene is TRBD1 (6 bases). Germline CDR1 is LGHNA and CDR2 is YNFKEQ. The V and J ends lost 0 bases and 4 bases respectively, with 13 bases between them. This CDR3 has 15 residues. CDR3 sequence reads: CASSQDVRTDYEQYF. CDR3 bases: TGTGCCAGCAGCCAAGATGTTAGGACAGATTACGAGCAGTACTTC.

CDR3 sequence reads: CASRADRGNTEAFF. The CDR3 bases are TGTGCCAGTAGAGCGGACCGGGGGAACACTGAAGCTTTCTTT. V usage is TRBV19 and J usage is TRBJ1-1; no clear D. The CDR3 has 14 amino acids. The germline V and J ends were trimmed by 6 bases and 1 base, with 12 bases remaining between them. Per the germline V gene, CDR1 is LNHDA and CDR2 is SQIVND (reference sequence).

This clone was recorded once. The CDR3 reads CASRLLGGNYNEQFF. The CDR3 nucleotides are TGTGCCAGCAGATTGTTGGGCGGGAACTACAATGAGCAGTTCTTC. This chain uses TRBV5-6 with TRBJ2-1, with D tentatively TRBD2 (6 bases). V was trimmed by 5 bases and J by 3 bases, leaving 15 bases between them. CDR3 length: 15 amino acids. Germline loops: CDR1 SGHDT, CDR2 YYEEEE.

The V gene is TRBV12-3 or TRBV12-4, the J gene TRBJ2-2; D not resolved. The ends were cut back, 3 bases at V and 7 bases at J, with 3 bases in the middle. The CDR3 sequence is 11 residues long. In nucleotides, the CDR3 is TGTGCCAGCAGTTTTATCGGGGAGCTGTTTTTT. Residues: CASSFIGELFF.

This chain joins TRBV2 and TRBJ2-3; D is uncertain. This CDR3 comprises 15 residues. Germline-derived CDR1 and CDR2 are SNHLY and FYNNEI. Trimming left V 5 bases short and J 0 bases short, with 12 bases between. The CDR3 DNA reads TGTGCCAGCAGTCCTACCCTGGGCAGCACAGATACGCAGTATTTT. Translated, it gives CASSPTLGSTDTQYF.

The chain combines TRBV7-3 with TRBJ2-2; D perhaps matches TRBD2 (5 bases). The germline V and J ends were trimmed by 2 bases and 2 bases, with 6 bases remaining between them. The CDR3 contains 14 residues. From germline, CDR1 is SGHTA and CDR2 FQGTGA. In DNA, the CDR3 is TGTGCCAGCAGCTTAGAGGGCAACACCGGGGAGCTGTTTTTT. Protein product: CASSLEGNTGELFF.

CDR3 residues: CASSRSWDSGQPQHF. CDR3 nucleotides: TGTGCCAGCAGTCGAAGCTGGGACAGTGGGCAGCCCCAGCATTTT. The chain recombines TRBV6-5 with TRBJ1-5; 7 bases are a match to TRBD1. V was clipped by 5 bases and J by 7 bases; unmatched bases: 11. The CDR3 extends over 15 amino acids. Germline assignment: CDR1 MNHEY and CDR2 SVGAGI.

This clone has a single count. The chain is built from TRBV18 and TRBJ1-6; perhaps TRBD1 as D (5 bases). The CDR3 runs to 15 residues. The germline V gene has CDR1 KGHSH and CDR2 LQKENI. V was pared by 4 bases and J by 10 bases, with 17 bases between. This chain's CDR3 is CASSQTRGEGSPLHF. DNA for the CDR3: TGTGCCAGCTCACAAACGAGAGGGGAGGGGTCACCCCTCCACTTT.

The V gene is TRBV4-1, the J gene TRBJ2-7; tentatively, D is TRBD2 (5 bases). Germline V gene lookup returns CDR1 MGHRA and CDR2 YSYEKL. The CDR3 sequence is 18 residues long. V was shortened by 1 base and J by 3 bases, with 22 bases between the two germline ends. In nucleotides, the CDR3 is TGCGCCAGCAGCCAAGGAGCGACATCCATAGCGTCCCACTACGAGCAGTACTTC. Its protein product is CASSQGATSIASHYEQYF.

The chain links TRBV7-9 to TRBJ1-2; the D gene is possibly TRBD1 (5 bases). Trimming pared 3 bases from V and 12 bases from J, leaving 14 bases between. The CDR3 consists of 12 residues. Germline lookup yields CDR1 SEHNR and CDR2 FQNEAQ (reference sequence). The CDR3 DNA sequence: TGTGCCAGCAGCTTTAGCCAGGGTGTGGACACCTTC. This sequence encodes CASSFSQGVDTF.

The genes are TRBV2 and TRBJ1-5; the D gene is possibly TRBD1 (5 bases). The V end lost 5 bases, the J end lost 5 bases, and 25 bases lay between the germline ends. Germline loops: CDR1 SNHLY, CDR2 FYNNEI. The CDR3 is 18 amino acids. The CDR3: CASSRPLDRMDVDQPQHF. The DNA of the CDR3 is TGTGCCAGCAGTCGACCCTTAGACAGAATGGACGTCGATCAGCCCCAGCATTTT.

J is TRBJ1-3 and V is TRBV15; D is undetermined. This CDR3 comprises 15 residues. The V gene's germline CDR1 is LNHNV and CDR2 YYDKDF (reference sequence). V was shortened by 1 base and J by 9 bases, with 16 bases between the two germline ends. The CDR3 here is CATSRGPQDRGTIYF. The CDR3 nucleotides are TGTGCCACCAGCAGAGGGCCTCAGGACCGGGGCACCATATATTTT.

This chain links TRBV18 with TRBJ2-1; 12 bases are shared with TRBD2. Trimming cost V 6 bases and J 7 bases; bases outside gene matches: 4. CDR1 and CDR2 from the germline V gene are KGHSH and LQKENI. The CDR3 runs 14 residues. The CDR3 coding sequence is TGTGCCAGCTCCCTAGCGGGAGGGCTAAATGAGCAGTTCTTC. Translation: CASSLAGGLNEQFF.

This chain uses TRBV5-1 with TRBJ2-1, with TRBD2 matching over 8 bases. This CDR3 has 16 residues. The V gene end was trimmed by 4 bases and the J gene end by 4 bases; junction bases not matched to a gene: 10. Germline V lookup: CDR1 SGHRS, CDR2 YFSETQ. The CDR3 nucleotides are TGCGCCAGCAGCGTAGCCTCTAGCGGGTTATACAATGAGCAGTTCTTC. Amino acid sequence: CASSVASSGLYNEQFF.

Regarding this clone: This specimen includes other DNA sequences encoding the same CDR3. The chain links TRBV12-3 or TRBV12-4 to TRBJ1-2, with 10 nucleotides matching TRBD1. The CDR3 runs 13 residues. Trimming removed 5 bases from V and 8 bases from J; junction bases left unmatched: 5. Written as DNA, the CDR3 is TGTGCCAGCAGTCCTGGGACAGGGGACGGCTACACCTTC. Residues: CASSPGTGDGYTF.

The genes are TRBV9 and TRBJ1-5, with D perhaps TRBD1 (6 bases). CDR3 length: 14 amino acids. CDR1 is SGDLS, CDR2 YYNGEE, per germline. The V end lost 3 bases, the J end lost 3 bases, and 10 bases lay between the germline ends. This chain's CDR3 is CASSETGHNQPQHF. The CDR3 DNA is TGTGCCAGCAGCGAGACAGGACACAATCAGCCCCAGCATTTT.

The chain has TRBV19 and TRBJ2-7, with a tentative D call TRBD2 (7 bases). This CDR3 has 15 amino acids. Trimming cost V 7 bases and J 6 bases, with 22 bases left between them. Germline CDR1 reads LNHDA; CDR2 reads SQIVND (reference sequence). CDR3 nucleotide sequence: TGTGCCAGTAAACGGGAGGAGGGGGTTGGGGGCGAGCAGTACTTC. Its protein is CASKREEGVGGEQYF. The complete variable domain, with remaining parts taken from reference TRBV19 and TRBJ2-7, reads DGGITQSPKYLFRKEGQNVTLSCEQNLNHDAMYWYRQDPGQGLRLIYYSQIVNDFQKGDIAEGYSVSREKKESFPLTVTSAQKNPTAFYLCASKREEGVGGEQYFGPGTRLTVT.

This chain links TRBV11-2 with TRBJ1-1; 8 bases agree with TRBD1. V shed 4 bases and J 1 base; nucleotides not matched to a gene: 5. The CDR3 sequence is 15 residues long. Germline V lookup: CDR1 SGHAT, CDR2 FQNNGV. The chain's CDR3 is CASSSSGTGNTEAFF. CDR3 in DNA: TGTGCCAGCAGCTCATCCGGGACAGGGAACACTGAAGCTTTCTTT.

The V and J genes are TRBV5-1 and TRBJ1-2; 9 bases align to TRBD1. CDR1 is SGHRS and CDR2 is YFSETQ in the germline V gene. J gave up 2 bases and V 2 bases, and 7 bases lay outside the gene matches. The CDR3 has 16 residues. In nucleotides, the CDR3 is TGCGCCAGCAGCTTAACAGGGGGCGCGTCCAACTATGGCTACACCTTC. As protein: CASSLTGGASNYGYTF.

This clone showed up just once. The CDR3 nucleotides are TGTGCCGGGGGACTAGCGGGTGGCACCGGGGAGCTGTTTTTT. Protein product: CAGGLAGGTGELFF. The V call is TRBV10-3, the J call TRBJ2-2; 12 bases line up with TRBD2. CDR3 length: 14 residues. Losses at the gene ends were 11 bases for V and 4 bases for J; bases not matched to a gene: 5. Germline V gene lookup returns CDR1 ENHRY and CDR2 SYGVKD.

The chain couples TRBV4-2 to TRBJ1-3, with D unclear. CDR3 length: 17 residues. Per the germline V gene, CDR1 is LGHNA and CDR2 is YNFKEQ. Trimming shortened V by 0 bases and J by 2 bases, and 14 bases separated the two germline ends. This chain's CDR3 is CASSQDLGSRAGNTIYF. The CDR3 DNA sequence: TGTGCCAGCAGCCAAGATTTAGGTAGCCGGGCTGGAAACACCATATATTTT.

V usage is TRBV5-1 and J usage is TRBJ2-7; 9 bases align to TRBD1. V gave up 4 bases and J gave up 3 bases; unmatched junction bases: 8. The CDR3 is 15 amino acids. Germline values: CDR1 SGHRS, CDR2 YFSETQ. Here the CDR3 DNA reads TGCGCCAGCAGCCGCGATGGGACAGGGCGCTACGAGCAGTACTTC. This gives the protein CASSRDGTGRYEQYF. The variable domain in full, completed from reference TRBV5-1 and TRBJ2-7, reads KAGVTQTPRYLIKTRGQQVTLSCSPISGHRSVSWYQQTPGQGLQFLFEYFSETQRNKGNFPGRFSGRQFSNSRSEMNVSTLELGDSALYLCASSRDGTGRYEQYFGPGTRLTVT.

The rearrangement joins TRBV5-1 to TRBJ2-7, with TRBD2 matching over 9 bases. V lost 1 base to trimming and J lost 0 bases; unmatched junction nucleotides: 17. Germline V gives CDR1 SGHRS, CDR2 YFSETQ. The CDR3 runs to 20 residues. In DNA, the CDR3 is TGCGCCAGCAGCTTGTTCCAGCGGGAGGTGTTGCGGGGGAGCTCCTACGAGCAGTACTTC. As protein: CASSLFQREVLRGSSYEQYF.

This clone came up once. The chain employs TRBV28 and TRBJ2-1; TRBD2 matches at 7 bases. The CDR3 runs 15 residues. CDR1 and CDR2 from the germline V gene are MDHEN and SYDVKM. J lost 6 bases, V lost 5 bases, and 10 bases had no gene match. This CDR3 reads CASSNRGEGRNEQFF. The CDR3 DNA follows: TGTGCCAGCAGTAACCGGGGGGAGGGCCGCAATGAGCAGTTCTTC.